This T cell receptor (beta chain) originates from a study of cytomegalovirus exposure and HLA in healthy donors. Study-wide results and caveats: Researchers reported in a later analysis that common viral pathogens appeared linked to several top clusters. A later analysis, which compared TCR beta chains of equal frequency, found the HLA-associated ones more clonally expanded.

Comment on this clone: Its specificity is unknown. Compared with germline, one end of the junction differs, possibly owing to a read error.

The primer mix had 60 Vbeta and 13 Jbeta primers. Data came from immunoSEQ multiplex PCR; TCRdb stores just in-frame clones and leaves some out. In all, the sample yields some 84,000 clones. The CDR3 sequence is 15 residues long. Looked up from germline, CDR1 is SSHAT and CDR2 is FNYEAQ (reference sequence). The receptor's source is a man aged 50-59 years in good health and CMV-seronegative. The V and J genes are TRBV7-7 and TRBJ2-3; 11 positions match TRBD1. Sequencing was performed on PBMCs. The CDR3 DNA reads TGTGCTAGCAGCCTGGGACAGGGGGGCACAGATACGCAGTATTTT. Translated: CASSLGQGGTDTQYF.